The 25 T cell receptor beta chains given below trace back to one sample, sequenced in a study of radiotherapy plus CTLA-4 blockade in lung cancer. Only in-frame clones appear in the TCRdb table, and some are missing; sequencing was by immunoSEQ multiplex PCR. The data show under 55,000 clones, 65% to 80% seen once. Sample: peripheral blood, taken from a patient treated with radiotherapy plus ipilimumab. Source of these receptors: a human donor with non-small cell lung cancer who had a partial response to radiotherapy plus ipilimumab.

The genes are TRBV6-1 and TRBJ2-3; D may be TRBD2 (5 bases). V shed 7 bases and J shed 5 bases, with 10 bases lying between them. The CDR3 has 12 residues. Germline V gene lookup returns CDR1 MNHNS and CDR2 SASEGT. CDR3 region: CASNLAGDTQYF. CDR3 nucleotide sequence: TGTGCCAGCAATCTAGCCGGAGATACGCAGTATTTT.

J is TRBJ1-5 and V is TRBV28; no definite D call. CDR1 MDHEN and CDR2 SYDVKM come from the germline V gene. The CDR3 spans 16 residues. The germline V and J ends were trimmed by 2 bases and 3 bases, with 14 bases remaining between them. In nucleotides, the CDR3 is TGTGCCAGCAGTTTACCCGCGGCAGTAAACAATCAGCCCCAGCATTTT. Translated, it gives CASSLPAAVNNQPQHF. Filled out from reference TRBV28 and TRBJ1-5, the complete variable domain reads DVKVTQSSRYLVKRTGEKVFLECVQDMDHENMFWYRQDPGLGLRLIYFSYDVKMKEKGDIPEGYSVSREKKERFSLILESASTNQTSMYLCASSLPAAVNNQPQHFGDGTRLSIL.

This chain joins TRBV2 and TRBJ2-2; D unresolved. The V gene lost 7 bases and the J gene lost 4 bases, with 10 bases spanning the gap. The CDR3 runs 13 residues. Germline loops: CDR1 SNHLY, CDR2 FYNNEI. In nucleotides, the CDR3 is TGTGCCAGCACCTCTACCCCCACCGGGGAGCTGTTTTTT. Protein product: CASTSTPTGELFF.

V is TRBV7-2 and J is TRBJ1-2, with D perhaps TRBD1 (6 bases). CDR1 SGHTA and CDR2 FQGNSA come from the germline V gene. The CDR3 is 12 residues long. V was pared by 5 bases and J by 8 bases, with 12 bases between. CDR3 coding DNA: TGTGCCAGCAGCCAGCCAGGGGAAGGCTACACCTTC. Protein product: CASSQPGEGYTF.

This chain links TRBV19 with TRBJ2-3; TRBD2 matches at 7 bases. Losses at the gene ends were 5 bases for V and 0 bases for J; bases not matched to a gene: 8. From germline, CDR1 is LNHDA and CDR2 SQIVND (reference sequence). CDR3 length: 16 amino acids. CDR3 region: CASSPLSGASTDTQYF. As DNA, the CDR3 is TGTGCCAGTAGTCCCCTCAGCGGGGCTAGCACAGATACGCAGTATTTT. The full variable domain, with the rest looked up from reference TRBV19 and TRBJ2-3, is DGGITQSPKYLFRKEGQNVTLSCEQNLNHDAMYWYRQDPGQGLRLIYYSQIVNDFQKGDIAEGYSVSREKKESFPLTVTSAQKNPTAFYLCASSPLSGASTDTQYFGPGTRLTVL.

The genes are TRBV19 and TRBJ2-7, with 7 bases aligning to TRBD1. Per germline, CDR1 LNHDA and CDR2 SQIVND (reference sequence). This CDR3 contains 13 residues. The J segment lost 1 base and the V segment lost 5 bases, leaving 2 bases of the junction unmatched. CDR3 region: CASSEGASYEQYF. As DNA, the CDR3 is TGTGCCAGTAGTGAGGGGGCTTCCTACGAGCAGTACTTC.

The chain uses TRBV10-3 and TRBJ1-1, with unresolved D. Trimming removed 0 bases at V and 7 bases at J, with 12 bases between. Germline CDR1 is ENHRY and CDR2 is SYGVKD. The CDR3 has 14 amino acids. In nucleotides, the CDR3 is TGTGCCATCAGTGAGTCGGGAGGGCTTGGTGAAGCTTTCTTT. Its protein is CAISESGGLGEAFF.

V is TRBV7-2 and J is TRBJ1-6, with TRBD1 matching 10 bases. V shed 4 bases and J 10 bases; nucleotides not matched to a gene: 7. The CDR3 covers 15 residues. Germline loops: CDR1 SGHTA, CDR2 FQGNSA. The CDR3 loop is CASSSRRDRGSPLHF. The CDR3 DNA sequence: TGTGCCAGCAGCTCCCGACGGGACAGGGGATCACCCCTCCACTTT. The variable domain in full, completed from reference TRBV7-2 and TRBJ1-6, reads GAGVSQSPSNKVTEKGKDVELRCDPISGHTALYWYRQSLGQGLEFLIYFQGNSAPDKSGLPSDRFSAERTGGSVSTLTIQRTQQEDSAVYLCASSSRRDRGSPLHFGNGTRLTVT.

V gene TRBV5-1 combines with J gene TRBJ2-7; 10 bases match TRBD1. Germline CDR1 reads SGHRS; CDR2 reads YFSETQ. V gave up 0 bases and J gave up 0 bases; unmatched junction bases: 9. The CDR3 is 18 amino acids. The CDR3 sequence is CASSLAKPGQGFSYEQYF. In DNA form, the CDR3 reads TGCGCCAGCAGCTTGGCGAAACCGGGACAGGGGTTCTCCTACGAGCAGTACTTC.

This chain uses TRBV27 with TRBJ1-2; TRBD1 aligns across 7 bases. The CDR3 is 14 amino acids. CDR1 and CDR2 (germline): MNHEY, SMNVEV (reference sequence). V was pared by 6 bases and J by 1 base, with 5 bases of the junction left unmatched. The CDR3 region is CASSRGAYNYGYTF. As DNA, the CDR3 is TGTGCCAGCAGCAGGGGGGCCTATAACTATGGCTACACCTTC.

This clone is a singleton in its sample. The chain has TRBV19 and TRBJ1-1, with TRBD1 matching over 7 bases. The germline gives CDR1 LNHDA, CDR2 SQIVND (reference sequence). The J segment lost 1 base and the V segment lost 0 bases, leaving 5 bases of the junction unmatched. This CDR3 contains 16 residues. In DNA form, the CDR3 reads TGTGCCAGTAGTATAGATCTAAGGGACAGGAACACTGAAGCTTTCTTT. Amino acid sequence: CASSIDLRDRNTEAFF.

V usage is TRBV6-1 and J usage is TRBJ1-1; 9 nucleotides line up with TRBD1. V lost 4 bases to trimming and J lost 0 bases; unmatched junction nucleotides: 6. This CDR3 region has 16 residues. Germline loops: CDR1 MNHNS, CDR2 SASEGT. The CDR3: CASSGKGQGMNTEAFF. CDR3 DNA: TGTGCCAGCAGTGGCAAAGGACAGGGGATGAACACTGAAGCTTTCTTT.

This clone was observed a single time. The gene calls are TRBV30 and TRBJ1-5; D is ambiguous. This CDR3 has 14 amino acids. Germline CDR1 GTSNPN, CDR2 SVGIG (reference sequence). Deletions cut 1 base from V and 0 bases from J, with 7 bases between. The CDR3 sequence is CAWSDSGSNQPQHF. The CDR3 region has the DNA TGTGCCTGGAGTGACAGTGGTAGCAATCAGCCCCAGCATTTT. The full variable domain, completed using reference TRBV30 and TRBJ1-5, is SQTIHQWPATLVQPVGSPLSLECTVEGTSNPNLYWYRQAAGRGLQLLFYSVGIGQISSEVPQNLSASRPQDRQFILSSKKLLLSDSGFYLCAWSDSGSNQPQHFGDGTRLSIL.

J is TRBJ1-1 and V is TRBV2; TRBD1 aligns across 7 bases. The V gene end was trimmed by 6 bases and the J gene end by 1 base; junction bases not matched to a gene: 5. Germline V gives CDR1 SNHLY, CDR2 FYNNEI. The CDR3 consists of 14 residues. The CDR3 DNA sequence: TGTGCCAGCAGGTCCCGGGACAGGAACACTGAAGCTTTCTTT. Protein product: CASRSRDRNTEAFF.

The J gene is TRBJ1-1, the V gene TRBV20-1; D is possibly TRBD1 (5 bases). The CDR3 has 11 amino acids. Trimming stripped 0 bases from V and 11 bases from J, with 10 bases between. CDR1 and CDR2 from the germline V gene are DFQATT and SNEGSKA (reference sequence). This CDR3 is CSARDPPGAFF. The CDR3, as DNA: TGCAGTGCTAGAGATCCCCCAGGGGCTTTCTTT.

The chain joins TRBV9 to TRBJ2-6, with 7 bases that match TRBD1. Germline CDR1 reads SGDLS; CDR2 reads YYNGEE. J was trimmed by 0 bases and V by 2 bases; bases with no gene match: 8. The CDR3 has 18 amino acids. The CDR3 reads CASSVGQAQSSGANVLTF. Here the CDR3 DNA reads TGTGCCAGCAGCGTCGGACAGGCTCAGAGCTCTGGGGCCAACGTCCTGACTTTC.

The genes are TRBV5-5 and TRBJ1-5, with 8 bases fitting TRBD1. Germline-derived CDR1 and CDR2 are SGHKS and YYEKEE (reference sequence). V lost 4 bases and J lost 4; bases outside the gene matches: 4. The CDR3 sequence is 14 residues long. The CDR3 nucleotides are TGTGCCAGCAGCCCCGGACAGGGTAATCAGCCCCAGCATTTT. It codes for CASSPGQGNQPQHF.

The rearrangement links TRBV29-1 to TRBJ1-2; D is possibly TRBD1 (6 bases). The CDR3 has 15 amino acids. Germline V CDR1 and CDR2: SQVTM, ANQGSEA. The V end was cut by 3 bases, the J end by 2 bases, with 16 bases between. The DNA of the CDR3 is TGCAGCGTTGATGATGGCAGGGGCGAAAACTATGGCTACACCTTC. Residues: CSVDDGRGENYGYTF. The full variable domain, completed using reference TRBV29-1 and TRBJ1-2, is SAVISQKPSRDICQRGTSLTIQCQVDSQVTMMFWYRQQPGQSLTLIATANQGSEATYESGFVIDKFPISRPNLTFSTLTVSNMSPEDSSIYLCSVDDGRGENYGYTFGSGTRLTVV.

Comment on this clone: The junction and the germline gene differ at one end; a read error may be behind it. The chain employs TRBV5-6 and TRBJ2-1; 7 bases fit TRBD1. The germline V gene has CDR1 SGHDT and CDR2 YYEEEE. The CDR3 runs 14 residues. CDR3 bases: TGTGCCAGCAGCTTGGAGGGACAGTACAATGGGCAGTTCTTC. Residues: CASSLEGQYNGQFF.

The V gene is TRBV7-9, the J gene TRBJ1-5; the D gene is possibly TRBD1 (6 bases). The V gene lost 1 base and the J gene lost 0 bases, with 13 bases spanning the gap. The CDR3 consists of 17 residues. Germline V gene data show CDR1 as SEHNR and CDR2 as FQNEAQ (reference sequence). Here the CDR3 DNA reads TGTGCCAGCAGCTTAGGGCAGGGGAGATATAGCAATCAGCCCCAGCATTTT. This translates into CASSLGQGRYSNQPQHF.

The gene calls are TRBV5-1 and TRBJ2-7; a possible D gene is TRBD2 (5 bases). CDR1 is SGHRS and CDR2 is YFSETQ in the germline V gene. This CDR3 contains 16 residues. V lost 0 bases and J 2 bases, leaving 15 bases between the germline ends. The CDR3: CASSLAGGSATYEQYF. The CDR3 nucleotides are TGCGCCAGCAGCTTGGCCGGCGGGTCGGCCACCTACGAGCAGTACTTC.

This clone was detected only a few times. The CDR3 DNA follows: TGCGCCAGCAGCCAAGACTGGGGCAGCAATCAGCCCCAGCATTTT. Translation: CASSQDWGSNQPQHF. This chain joins TRBV4-1 and TRBJ1-5; weak D call: TRBD1 (5 bases). The germline V gene encodes CDR1 MGHRA and CDR2 YSYEKL. Trimming stripped 0 bases from V and 1 base from J, with 7 bases between. The CDR3 runs 15 residues.

This clone showed up just a few times. This rearrangement joins TRBV18 to TRBJ2-3, with D unclear. CDR1 is KGHSH, CDR2 LQKENI, per germline. The CDR3 totals 13 residues. Trimming removed 3 bases from V and 4 bases from J, with 8 bases in between. DNA of the CDR3: TGTGCCAGCTCACCCGACGGGTCAGATACGCAGTATTTT. Amino acids: CASSPDGSDTQYF.

The DNA of the CDR3 is TGTGCCAGCAGCTTGACTTACAGGGCGGGTAATGAAAAACTGTTTTTT. Translation: CASSLTYRAGNEKLFF. V usage is TRBV5-6 and J usage is TRBJ1-4, with D perhaps TRBD1 (6 bases). Germline CDR1 is SGHDT and CDR2 is YYEEEE. V shed 1 base and J shed 4 bases, with 14 bases lying between them. There are 16 residues in the CDR3.

The chain couples TRBV2 to TRBJ2-3, with no clear D. The length of the CDR3 is 11 residues. The germline V gene encodes CDR1 SNHLY and CDR2 FYNNEI. V lost 4 bases and J lost 4, with 3 bases in between. CDR3 nucleotides: TGTGCCAGCAGTGTCGCAGATACGCAGTATTTT. Its translation is CASSVADTQYF.